The TCR beta chain under discussion was sequenced for a study of Graves' ophthalmopathy and Graves' hyperthyroidism. General study results and limits: Using 13 signatures, a model distinguished ophthalmopathy from stable hyperthyroidism, reaching around 85% sensitivity and about 81% specificity.

The germline V gene has CDR1 DFQATT and CDR2 SNEGSKA (reference sequence). This CDR3 spans 13 amino acids. This clonotype was found many times. Its antigen is not known. The sequenced template was RNA, covering the TCR beta CDR3 region. RT-PCR was first run with HTBI primers, then multiplex PCR in a second round. TCRdb re-derived calls from the multiplex PCR reads in MiXCR, one entry per CDR3 protein. The sample yields some 25,000 distinct CDR3 sequences, around 50% seen once. V gene TRBV20-1 combines with J gene TRBJ1-1; 7 positions agree with TRBD1. The sample was peripheral blood. The TCR comes from an adult woman with stable Graves' hyperthyroidism. CDR3 DNA sequence: TGCAGCCCGCTAGGGGGCAGCAACACTGAAGCTTTCTTT. Its protein is CSPLGGSNTEAFF.